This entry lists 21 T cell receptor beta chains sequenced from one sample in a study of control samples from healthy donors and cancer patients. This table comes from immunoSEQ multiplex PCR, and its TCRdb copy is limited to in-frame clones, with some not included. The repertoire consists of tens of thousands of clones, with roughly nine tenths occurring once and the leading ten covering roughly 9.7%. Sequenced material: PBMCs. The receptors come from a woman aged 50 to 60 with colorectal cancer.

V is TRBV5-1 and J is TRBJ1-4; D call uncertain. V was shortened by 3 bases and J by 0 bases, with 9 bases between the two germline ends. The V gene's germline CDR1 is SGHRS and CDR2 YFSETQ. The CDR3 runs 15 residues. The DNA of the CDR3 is TGCGCCAGCAGCTCCAACCCCGCAACTAATGAAAAACTGTTTTTT. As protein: CASSSNPATNEKLFF.

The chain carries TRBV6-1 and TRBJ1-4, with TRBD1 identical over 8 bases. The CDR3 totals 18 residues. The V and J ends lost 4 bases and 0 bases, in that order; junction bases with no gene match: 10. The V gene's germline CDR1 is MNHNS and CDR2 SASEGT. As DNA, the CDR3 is TGTGCCAGCAGTGGGCTGACAGGGGATGTTACAACTAATGAAAAACTGTTTTTT. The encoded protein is CASSGLTGDVTTNEKLFF.

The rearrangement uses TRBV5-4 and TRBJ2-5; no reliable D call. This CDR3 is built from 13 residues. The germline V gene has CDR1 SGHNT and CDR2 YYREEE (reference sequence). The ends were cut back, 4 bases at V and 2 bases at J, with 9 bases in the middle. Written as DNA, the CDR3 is TGTGCCAGCAGCCAAGACATTCAAGAGACCCAGTACTTC. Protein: CASSQDIQETQYF. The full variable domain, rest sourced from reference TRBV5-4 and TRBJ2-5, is ETGVTQSPTHLIKTRGQQVTLRCSSQSGHNTVSWYQQALGQGPQFIFQYYREEENGRGNFPPRFSGLQFPNYSSELNVNALELDDSALYLCASSQDIQETQYFGPGTRLLVL.

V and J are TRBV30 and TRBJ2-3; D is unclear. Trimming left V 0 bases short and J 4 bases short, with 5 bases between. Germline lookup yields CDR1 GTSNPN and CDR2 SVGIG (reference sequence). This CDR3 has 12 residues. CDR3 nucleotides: TGTGCCTGGAGTGTTCAGGCAGATACGCAGTATTTT. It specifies CAWSVQADTQYF. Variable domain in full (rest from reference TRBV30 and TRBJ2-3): SQTIHQWPATLVQPVGSPLSLECTVEGTSNPNLYWYRQAAGRGLQLLFYSVGIGQISSEVPQNLSASRPQDRQFILSSKKLLLSDSGFYLCAWSVQADTQYFGPGTRLTVL.

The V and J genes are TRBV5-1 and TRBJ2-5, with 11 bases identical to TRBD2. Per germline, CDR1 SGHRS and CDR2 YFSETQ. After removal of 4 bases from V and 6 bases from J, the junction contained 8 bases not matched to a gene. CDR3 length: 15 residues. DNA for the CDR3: TGCGCCAGCAGCCAAACTAGCGGGGGTGGTAAGACCCAGTACTTC. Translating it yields CASSQTSGGGKTQYF.

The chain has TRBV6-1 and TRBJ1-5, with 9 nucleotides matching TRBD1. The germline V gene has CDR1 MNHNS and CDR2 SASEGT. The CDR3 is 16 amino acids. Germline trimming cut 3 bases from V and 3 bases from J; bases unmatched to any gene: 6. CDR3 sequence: CASSEEGQGNNQPQHF. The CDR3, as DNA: TGTGCCAGCAGTGAGGAAGGACAGGGGAACAATCAGCCCCAGCATTTT.

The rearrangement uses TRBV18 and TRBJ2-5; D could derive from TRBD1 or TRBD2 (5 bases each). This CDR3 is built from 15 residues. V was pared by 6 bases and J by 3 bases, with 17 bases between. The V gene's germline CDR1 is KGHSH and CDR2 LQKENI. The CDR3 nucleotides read TGTGCCAGCTCGTCCTCCCAGGGAGCCAAAGAGACCCAGTACTTC. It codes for CASSSSQGAKETQYF.

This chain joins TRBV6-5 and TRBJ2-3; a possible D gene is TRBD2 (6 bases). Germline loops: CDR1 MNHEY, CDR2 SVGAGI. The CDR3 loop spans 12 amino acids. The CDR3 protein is CATLDYTDTQYF. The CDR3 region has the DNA TGTGCAACCCTGGACTACACAGATACGCAGTATTTT.

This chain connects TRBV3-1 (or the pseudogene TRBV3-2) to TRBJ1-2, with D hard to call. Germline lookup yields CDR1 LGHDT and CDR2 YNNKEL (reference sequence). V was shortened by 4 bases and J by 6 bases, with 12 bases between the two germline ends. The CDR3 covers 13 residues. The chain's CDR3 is CASSPTQMDGYTF. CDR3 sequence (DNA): TGTGCCAGCAGCCCGACCCAAATGGATGGCTACACCTTC.

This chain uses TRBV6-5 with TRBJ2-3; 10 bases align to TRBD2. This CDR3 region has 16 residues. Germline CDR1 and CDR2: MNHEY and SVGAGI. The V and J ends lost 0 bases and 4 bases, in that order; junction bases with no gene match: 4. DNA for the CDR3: TGTGCCAGCAGTTACTCGAGCCTAGCGGGGGCAGATACGCAGTATTTT. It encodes CASSYSSLAGADTQYF.

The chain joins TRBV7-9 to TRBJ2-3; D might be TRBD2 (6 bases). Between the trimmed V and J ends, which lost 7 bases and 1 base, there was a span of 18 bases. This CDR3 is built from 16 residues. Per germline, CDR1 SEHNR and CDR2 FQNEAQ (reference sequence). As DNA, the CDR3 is TGTGCCAGCAACCCCCCGGGACTCTTGGGCACAGATACGCAGTATTTT. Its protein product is CASNPPGLLGTDTQYF.

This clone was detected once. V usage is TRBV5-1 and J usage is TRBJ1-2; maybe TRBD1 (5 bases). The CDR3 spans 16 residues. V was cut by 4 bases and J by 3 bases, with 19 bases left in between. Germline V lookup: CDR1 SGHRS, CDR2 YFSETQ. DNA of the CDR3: TGCGCCAGCAGCCCACGCGGAGGGGTAGCTGACTATGGCTACACCTTC. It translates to CASSPRGGVADYGYTF.

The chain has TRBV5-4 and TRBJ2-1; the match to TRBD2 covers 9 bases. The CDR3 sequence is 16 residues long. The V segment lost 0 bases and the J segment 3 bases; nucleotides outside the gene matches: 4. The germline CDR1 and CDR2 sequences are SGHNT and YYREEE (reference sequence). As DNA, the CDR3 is TGTGCCAGCAGCTTGGGACTAGCGGACAACTACAATGAGCAGTTCTTC. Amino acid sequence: CASSLGLADNYNEQFF.

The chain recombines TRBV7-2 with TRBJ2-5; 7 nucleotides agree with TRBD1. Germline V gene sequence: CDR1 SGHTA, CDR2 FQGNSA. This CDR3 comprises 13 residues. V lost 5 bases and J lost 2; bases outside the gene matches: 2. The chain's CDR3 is CASSGGQQETQYF. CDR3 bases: TGTGCCAGCAGCGGGGGACAGCAAGAGACCCAGTACTTC.

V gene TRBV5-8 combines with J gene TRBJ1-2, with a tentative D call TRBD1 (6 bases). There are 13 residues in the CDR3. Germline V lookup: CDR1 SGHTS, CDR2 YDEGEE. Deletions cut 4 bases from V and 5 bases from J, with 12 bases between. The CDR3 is CASSPDSRYGYTF. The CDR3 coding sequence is TGTGCCAGCAGCCCGGACAGCCGATATGGCTACACCTTC.

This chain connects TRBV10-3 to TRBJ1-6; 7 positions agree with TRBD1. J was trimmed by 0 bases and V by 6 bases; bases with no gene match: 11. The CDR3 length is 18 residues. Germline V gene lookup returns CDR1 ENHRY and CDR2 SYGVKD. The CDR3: CAIRDGQAGGSYNSPLHF. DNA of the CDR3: TGTGCCATCAGGGACGGACAGGCCGGAGGCTCCTATAATTCACCCCTCCACTTT.

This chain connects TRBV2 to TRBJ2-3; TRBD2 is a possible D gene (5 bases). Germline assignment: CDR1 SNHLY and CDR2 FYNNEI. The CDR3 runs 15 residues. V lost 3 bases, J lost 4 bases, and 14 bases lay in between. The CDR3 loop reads CASSEGGGWADTQYF. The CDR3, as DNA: TGTGCCAGCAGTGAGGGTGGCGGGTGGGCAGATACGCAGTATTTT.

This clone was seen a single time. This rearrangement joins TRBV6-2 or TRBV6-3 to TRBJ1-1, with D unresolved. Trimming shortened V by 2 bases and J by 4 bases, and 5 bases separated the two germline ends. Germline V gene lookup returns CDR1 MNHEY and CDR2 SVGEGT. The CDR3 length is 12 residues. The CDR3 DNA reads TGTGCCAGCAGTTACGATGTCACTGAAGCTTTCTTT. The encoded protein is CASSYDVTEAFF.

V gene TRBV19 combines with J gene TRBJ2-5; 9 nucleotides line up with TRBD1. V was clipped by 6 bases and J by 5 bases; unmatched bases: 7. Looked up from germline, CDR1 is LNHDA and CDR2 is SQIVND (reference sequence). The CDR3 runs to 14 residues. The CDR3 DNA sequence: TGTGCCAGTAGCCGACAGGGGGAGGCGGAGACCCAGTACTTC. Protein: CASSRQGEAETQYF. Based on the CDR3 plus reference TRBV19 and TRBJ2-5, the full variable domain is DGGITQSPKYLFRKEGQNVTLSCEQNLNHDAMYWYRQDPGQGLRLIYYSQIVNDFQKGDIAEGYSVSREKKESFPLTVTSAQKNPTAFYLCASSRQGEAETQYFGPGTRLLVL.

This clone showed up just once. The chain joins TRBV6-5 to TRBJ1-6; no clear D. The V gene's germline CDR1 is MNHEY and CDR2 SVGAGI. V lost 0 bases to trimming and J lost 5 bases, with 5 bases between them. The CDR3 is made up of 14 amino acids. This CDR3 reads CASSYSGNNSPLHF. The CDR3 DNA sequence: TGTGCCAGCAGTTACTCAGGGAATAATTCACCCCTCCACTTT.

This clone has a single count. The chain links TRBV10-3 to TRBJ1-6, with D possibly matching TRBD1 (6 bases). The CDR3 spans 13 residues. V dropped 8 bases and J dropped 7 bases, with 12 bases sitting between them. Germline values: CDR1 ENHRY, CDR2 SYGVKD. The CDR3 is CAISDSSNSPLHF. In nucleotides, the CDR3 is TGTGCCATCTCGGACAGCTCAAATTCACCCCTCCACTTT.